This entry lists 26 T cell receptor beta chains sequenced from one sample in a study of glioma-infiltrating T cells. Amplification of TCR alpha and beta CDR3 regions from RNA used iRepertoire nested multiplex PCR. TCRdb passed the multiplex PCR reads through MiXCR, listing each CDR3 protein once. The sample records approximately 110,000 distinct CDR3 sequences, 20% to 25% being singletons. The material sequenced was glioma tissue, nonneoplastic brain tissue, or PBMCs (not recorded which). The receptor source for this set is a human donor with low-grade glioma or glioblastoma, undergoing nonglioma brain surgery, or in good health (not recorded which).

About this clonotype: A read error may be the cause here, since a much bigger clone is one base away. This chain uses TRBV19 with TRBJ2-2; 10 bases fit TRBD1. This CDR3 has 16 residues. Germline CDR1 reads LNHDA; CDR2 reads SQIVND (reference sequence). This chain's CDR3 is CSSSTGTGDITGELFF. The CDR3 nucleotides are TGTTCCAGTAGTACGGGGACAGGGGACATCACCGGGGAGCTGTTTTTT.

Note on this clonotype: This may be a read error, as it is one base from a much larger clone. The V gene is TRBV2, the J gene TRBJ2-3; 12 bases align to TRBD2. CDR3 size: 20 residues. From germline, CDR1 is SNHLY and CDR2 FYNNEI. V trimming: 5 bases; J trimming: 5 bases; junction bases outside the gene matches: 20. The CDR3 protein is CASSFPTSGRIEGGKDTQYF. The CDR3 nucleotides are TGTGCCAGCAGTTTTCCGACTAGCGGGAGAATAGAGGGGGGCAAAGATACGCAGTATTTT.

In this sample, this clonotype turned up many times. The chain recombines TRBV7-2 with TRBJ2-4; D unclear. Germline V lookup: CDR1 SGHTA, CDR2 FQGNSA. Trimming stripped 2 bases from V and 0 bases from J, with 11 bases between. The CDR3 is 16 residues long. CDR3 sequence reads: CASSLKGYLAKNIQYF. CDR3 DNA sequence: TGTGCCAGCAGCTTAAAGGGTTACTTAGCCAAAAACATTCAGTACTTC.

This clonotype was found many times. This clone may be a read error of a much larger clone one base away. J is TRBJ1-1 and V is TRBV28; D not certain. V dropped 2 bases and J dropped 3 bases, with 4 bases sitting between them. This CDR3 has 12 amino acids. The germline V gene encodes CDR1 MDHEN and CDR2 SYDVKM. The CDR3 coding sequence is TGTGCCAGCAGTTTAATGCACACTGAAGCTTTCTTT. This encodes CASSLMHTEAFF. Using reference TRBV28 and TRBJ1-1 for the parts outside the CDR3, the full variable domain is DVKVTQSSRYLVKRTGEKVFLECVQDMDHENMFWYRQDPGLGLRLIYFSYDVKMKEKGDIPEGYSVSREKKERFSLILESASTNQTSMYLCASSLMHTEAFFGQGTRLTVV.

This clonotype was detected ten times or more. This chain links TRBV18 with TRBJ1-1; TRBD1 might be the D (6 bases). CDR3 size: 15 residues. The germline V gene has CDR1 KGHSH and CDR2 LQKENI. Between the trimmed V and J ends, which lost 7 bases and 3 bases, there was a span of 18 bases. CDR3 sequence (DNA): TGTGCCAGCTACCTACAGGGACTCGGGTACACTGAAGCTTTCTTT. This sequence encodes CASYLQGLGYTEAFF.

The V call is TRBV11-3, the J call TRBJ2-1; possibly TRBD2 for D (6 bases). From germline, CDR1 is SGHNT and CDR2 YENEEA. With 4 bases removed from V and 9 bases from J, the gap between germline ends came to 13 bases. The CDR3 totals 13 residues. CDR3 protein: CASSSRLDGEQFF. The DNA of the CDR3 is TGTGCCAGCAGCTCCAGACTAGACGGTGAGCAGTTCTTC.

This clonotype was recorded many times. This chain joins TRBV6-1 and TRBJ2-6, with D maybe TRBD1 (6 bases). With 10 bases removed from V and 0 bases from J, the gap between germline ends came to 13 bases. This CDR3 is 15 amino acids long. Per the germline V gene, CDR1 is MNHNS and CDR2 is SASEGT. CDR3 residues: CATTQGPSGANVLTF. The DNA for the CDR3 is TGTGCCACGACCCAGGGGCCCTCTGGGGCCAACGTCCTGACTTTC.

This clonotype was counted a few times. CDR3 sequence reads: CSVEEQTNQPQHF. The CDR3 bases are TGCAGCGTTGAAGAACAGACGAATCAGCCCCAGCATTTT. V is TRBV29-1 and J is TRBJ1-5; D is ambiguous. The length of the CDR3 is 13 residues. The ends were cut back, 0 bases at V and 4 bases at J, with 7 bases in the middle. Germline-derived CDR1 and CDR2 are SQVTM and ANQGSEA.

This clonotype was counted at least ten times. This chain joins TRBV12-3 or TRBV12-4 and TRBJ2-2; D gene unclear. V was trimmed by 3 bases and J by 6 bases, leaving 8 bases between them. The CDR3 is 13 amino acids. CDR3 protein: CASSFVLSGELFF. CDR3 nucleotide sequence: TGTGCCAGCAGTTTTGTACTATCCGGGGAGCTGTTTTTT.

This clonotype was picked up a small number of times. The chain carries TRBV10-3 and TRBJ2-1, with 14 positions matching TRBD2. The CDR3 runs to 16 residues. The germline CDR1 and CDR2 sequences are ENHRY and SYGVKD. J gave up 5 bases and V 4 bases, and 4 bases lay outside the gene matches. The CDR3 loop is CAISGLAGGPNNEQFF. CDR3 nucleotides: TGTGCCATCAGTGGACTAGCGGGAGGGCCTAACAATGAGCAGTTCTTC.

In the case of this clonotype: A much larger clone is a single base away; this may be a read error. This rearrangement joins TRBV20-1 to TRBJ2-7; no clear D. Per the germline V gene, CDR1 is DFQATT and CDR2 is SNEGSKA (reference sequence). V lost 4 bases to trimming and J lost 2 bases, with 15 bases between them. CDR3 length: 14 residues. This CDR3 reads CSANVGPAPYEQYF. The CDR3 DNA reads as TGCAGTGCTAATGTGGGTCCGGCGCCCTACGAGCAGTACTTC.

Many counts were recorded for this clonotype. V is TRBV6-1 and J is TRBJ1-5; D perhaps matches TRBD1 (5 bases). V lost 7 bases, J lost 7 bases, and 14 bases lay in between. The CDR3 has 13 residues. Germline CDR1 and CDR2: MNHNS and SASEGT. The CDR3 reads CASTRRVGQPQHF. The DNA for the CDR3 is TGTGCCAGCACGCGCAGGGTAGGACAGCCCCAGCATTTT.

J is TRBJ2-5 and V is TRBV5-4; 9 positions agree with TRBD1. V gave up 7 bases and J gave up 4 bases; unmatched junction bases: 5. Germline V gene sequence: CDR1 SGHNT, CDR2 YYREEE (reference sequence). This CDR3 has 13 amino acids. CDR3 loop: CASGLQGAETQYF. The CDR3 DNA follows: TGTGCCAGCGGACTACAGGGGGCAGAGACCCAGTACTTC.

This clonotype was seen many times. The chain combines TRBV7-3 with TRBJ1-1; TRBD1 might be the D (6 bases). The CDR3 consists of 15 residues. Trimming took off 5 bases at V and 0 bases at J, with 13 bases between the two ends. The V gene's germline CDR1 is SGHTA and CDR2 FQGTGA. This CDR3 is CASSQTQGLNTEAFF. DNA for the CDR3: TGTGCCAGCAGCCAAACCCAGGGGTTGAACACTGAAGCTTTCTTT.

This clonotype has at least ten counts. DNA of the CDR3: TGTGCCAGCAGCTTAGCCGGGCGGGAGTTGGACGAGCAGTACTTC. It encodes CASSLAGRELDEQYF. This chain uses TRBV7-9 with TRBJ2-7; 7 nucleotides match TRBD2. The germline gives CDR1 SEHNR, CDR2 FQNEAQ (reference sequence). The CDR3 has 15 residues. With V trimmed by 0 bases and J by 5 bases, 7 bases remained unmatched.

This clonotype was counted at least ten times. This chain uses TRBV28 with TRBJ2-1; the D is unclear. The ends were cut back, 6 bases at V and 9 bases at J, with 15 bases in the middle. The CDR3 has 13 residues. Per the germline V gene, CDR1 is MDHEN and CDR2 is SYDVKM. The CDR3 loop is CASSLPATGEQFF. DNA of the CDR3: TGTGCCAGCAGCCTCCCCGCCACGGGTGAGCAGTTCTTC.

The table lists this clonotype with many counts. The rearrangement joins TRBV18 to TRBJ2-3; TRBD1 matches 7 bases. Trimming removed 8 bases from V and 4 bases from J; junction bases left unmatched: 9. CDR3 size: 14 residues. Germline V gene data show CDR1 as KGHSH and CDR2 as LQKENI. CDR3 sequence reads: CASSEQGHADTQYF. The CDR3 region has the DNA TGTGCCAGCAGCGAACAGGGGCATGCAGATACGCAGTATTTT.

The chain uses TRBV5-1 and TRBJ2-7; 8 nucleotides agree with TRBD2. Germline CDR1 and CDR2: SGHRS and YFSETQ. Losses at the gene ends were 0 bases for V and 2 bases for J; bases not matched to a gene: 7. This CDR3 comprises 16 residues. The CDR3 loop reads CASSLARLAGAYEQYF. The CDR3 region has the DNA TGCGCCAGCAGCTTGGCCCGGCTAGCGGGTGCCTACGAGCAGTACTTC.

This clonotype has just a few counts. The V gene is TRBV29-1, the J gene TRBJ1-2; D unclear. This CDR3 region has 13 residues. The V end was cut by 0 bases, the J end by 8 bases, with 13 bases between. The germline gives CDR1 SQVTM, CDR2 ANQGSEA. CDR3 residues: CSVEDEMEFGYTF. Written as DNA, the CDR3 is TGCAGCGTTGAAGATGAAATGGAGTTCGGCTACACCTTC.

The sample holds one count of this clonotype. This clone may be a read error of a much larger clone one base away. The chain links TRBV14 to TRBJ2-3; no firm D call. The CDR3 consists of 14 residues. The V gene's germline CDR1 is SGHDN and CDR2 FVKESK. The V end lost 11 bases, the J end lost 3 bases, and 18 bases lay between the germline ends. The CDR3 DNA sequence: TGTGCCGGCACCGCCAAAGGTTGGACAGATACGCAGTATTTT. It specifies CAGTAKGWTDTQYF.

There are a few counts of this clonotype. This chain connects TRBV7-9 to TRBJ1-1; D is unclear. The CDR3 has 13 residues. Germline V CDR1 and CDR2: SEHNR, FQNEAQ (reference sequence). V lost 4 bases and J 2 bases, leaving 8 bases between the germline ends. DNA of the CDR3: TGTGCCAGCAGCTACAGTTCCAACACTGAAGCTTTCTTT. Translated, it gives CASSYSSNTEAFF. Using reference TRBV7-9 and TRBJ1-1 for the parts outside the CDR3, the full variable domain is DTGVSQNPRHKITKRGQNVTFRCDPISEHNRLYWYRQTLGQGPEFLTYFQNEAQLEKSRLLSDRFSAERPKGSFSTLEIQRTEQGDSAMYLCASSYSSNTEAFFGQGTRLTVV.

Note on this clonotype: The junction and the germline gene differ at one end; a read error may be behind it. The chain recombines TRBV14 with TRBJ2-7; D not resolved. This CDR3 region has 12 residues. The germline gives CDR1 SGHDN, CDR2 FVKESK. The CDR3 nucleotides are TGTGCCAGCAGCCCTCACACTACGGAGCGGTACTTC. Its protein product is CASSPHTTERYF.

This clonotype has ten or more counts. The rearrangement joins TRBV6-1 to TRBJ2-3, with TRBD2 identical over 10 bases. The CDR3 runs to 21 residues. The germline V gene has CDR1 MNHNS and CDR2 SASEGT. Trimming cost V 5 bases and J 0 bases; bases outside gene matches: 20. CDR3 sequence reads: CASSYIGLGWRAGGSTDTQYF. The CDR3 coding sequence is TGTGCCAGCAGTTATATAGGCTTAGGCTGGAGAGCGGGAGGGAGCACAGATACGCAGTATTTT.

This clonotype showed up just a few times. This sequence joins TRBV3-1 and TRBJ1-5; D perhaps matches TRBD1 (6 bases). CDR3 length: 15 residues. Germline V lookup: CDR1 LGHDT, CDR2 YNNKEL (reference sequence). V lost 1 base, J lost 3 bases, and 10 bases lay in between. The CDR3 DNA follows: TGTGCCAGCAGCCAAGGGACAGCTTACAATCAGCCCCAGCATTTT. Amino acid sequence: CASSQGTAYNQPQHF.

This clonotype was seen at least ten times. The chain couples TRBV10-3 to TRBJ2-1; 12 bases are a match to TRBD2. CDR1 ENHRY and CDR2 SYGVKD come from the germline V gene. V was pared by 9 bases and J by 5 bases, with 5 bases of the junction left unmatched. The CDR3 length is 14 residues. CDR3 coding DNA: TGTGCCATAAGGACTAGCGGGGTTAACAATGAGCAGTTCTTC. This codes for CAIRTSGVNNEQFF.

This clonotype was recorded many times. The J gene is TRBJ2-3, the V gene TRBV27, with 9 nucleotides matching TRBD2. V shed 0 bases and J 5 bases; nucleotides not matched to a gene: 9. This CDR3 has 17 residues. Germline V gene lookup returns CDR1 MNHEY and CDR2 SMNVEV (reference sequence). The CDR3 sequence: CASSLSGGRAEGDTQYF. In DNA form, the CDR3 reads TGTGCCAGCAGTTTATCTGGCGGGAGGGCCGAAGGAGATACGCAGTATTTT.